This T cell receptor beta chain was documented in a study of CD8 T cells in Susac syndrome. Turning to this clonotype: Its matching antigen is unknown.

TCR beta sequencing was performed on blood CD8+ and CD4+ T cells. V was pared by 2 bases and J by 3 bases, with 14 bases between. The CDR3 consists of 16 residues. Per the germline V gene, CDR1 is MNHNS and CDR2 is SASEGT. The study's findings and limits: The study acknowledged a relatively small number of individuals in its TCR sequencing and HLA analysis.

Reverse transcription of roughly 0.5 to 1 ug RNA used random hexamers. Amplification of the TCR beta CDR3 was carried out by immunoSEQ multiplex PCR, which spanned a total of 54 Vbeta and 13 Jbeta segments. TCRdb itself ran the immunoSEQ multiplex PCR reads through MiXCR, one entry per CDR3 protein. This sample carries about 430,000 distinct CDR3 sequences, more than 70% of them seen once, and the ten largest clones take 0.09% to 0.15%. Sample: CD8+ T cells from PBMCs. The receptor was derived from a human donor with multiple sclerosis. The chain combines TRBV6-1 with TRBJ2-1; weak D call: TRBD2 (6 bases). The CDR3 coding sequence is TGTGCCAGCAGTGAAAGGAGGGAGCGGAGCTACAATGAGCAGTTCTTC. Protein product: CASSERRERSYNEQFF.